Below, 8 T cell receptor beta chains from the same sample are listed, as sequenced in a study of T cell repertoires in cytomegalovirus infection. TCRdb reanalysed the reads using MiXCR and keeps one entry per CDR3 protein. The sample has 200,000 or so distinct CDR3 sequences, 15% to 20% seen once. Sequenced sample: PBMCs. The receptors shown here come from a human donor in good health (CMV status not recorded). Some clones in this sample may be carry-over from other donors' samples.

This clonotype was counted at least ten times. The CDR3 region has the DNA TGTGCCAGCCAGCAGAGGACGGGAGGGCTCTACGAGCAGTACTTC. This translates into CASQQRTGGLYEQYF. The chain is built from TRBV7-8 and TRBJ2-7; TRBD2 agrees at 8 bases. CDR3 length: 15 amino acids. The germline V gene encodes CDR1 SGHVS and CDR2 FQNEAQ. V trimming: 8 bases; J trimming: 3 bases; junction bases outside the gene matches: 12.

In its sample, this clonotype was seen many times. The rearrangement links TRBV7-6 to TRBJ2-5; 8 bases are a match to TRBD2. Germline V gives CDR1 SGHVS, CDR2 FNYEAQ. CDR3 length: 15 amino acids. V shed 4 bases and J 5 bases; nucleotides not matched to a gene: 9. DNA of the CDR3: TGTGCCAGCAGCTCGCAAGCGGGAGTTTCGGAGACCCAGTACTTC. Encoded protein: CASSSQAGVSETQYF.

The sample holds a few counts of this clonotype. CDR3 bases: TGTGCCAGCAGTGAAGAGGGTGACACTGAAGCTTTCTTT. Protein product: CASSEEGDTEAFF. The rearrangement links TRBV2 to TRBJ1-1; D remains ambiguous. Germline values: CDR1 SNHLY, CDR2 FYNNEI. V lost 1 base, J lost 3 bases, and 6 bases lay in between. The CDR3 contains 13 residues.

This clonotype has a handful of counts. This chain joins TRBV18 and TRBJ1-1, with 8 bases lining up with TRBD1. CDR1 is KGHSH, CDR2 LQKENI, per germline. Trimming cost V 3 bases and J 4 bases; bases outside gene matches: 10. This CDR3 is built from 16 residues. Here the CDR3 DNA reads TGTGCCAGCTCACCGCAGGGGGCCAACGAAGGCACTGAAGCTTTCTTT. It yields the protein CASSPQGANEGTEAFF.

This clonotype was detected only a few times. V is TRBV25-1 and J is TRBJ1-1; no firm D call. Trimming pared 0 bases from V and 0 bases from J, leaving 8 bases between. CDR3 length: 15 residues. Germline values: CDR1 MGHDK, CDR2 SYGVNS. CDR3 coding DNA: TGTGCCAGCAGTGAATATTCAGCTCTGAACACTGAAGCTTTCTTT. Residues: CASSEYSALNTEAFF.

This chain links TRBV5-4 with TRBJ2-3; 7 bases align to TRBD1. Germline V CDR1 and CDR2: SGHNT, YYREEE (reference sequence). The length of the CDR3 is 16 residues. The V segment lost 6 bases and the J segment 0 bases; nucleotides outside the gene matches: 10. The CDR3 loop is CASTEGQLPSTDTQYF. The CDR3 DNA reads as TGTGCCAGCACCGAGGGACAGCTCCCGAGCACAGATACGCAGTATTTT.

The chain is built from TRBV5-4 and TRBJ1-2; possibly TRBD1 for D (5 bases). The CDR3 runs to 12 residues. The V gene lost 5 bases and the J gene lost 2 bases, with 7 bases spanning the gap. Germline V gene data show CDR1 as SGHNT and CDR2 as YYREEE (reference sequence). The CDR3 DNA follows: TGTGCCAGCAGACAGGAGAACTATGGCTACACCTTC. Its translation: CASRQENYGYTF. The whole variable domain, filled in from reference TRBV5-4 and TRBJ1-2, reads ETGVTQSPTHLIKTRGQQVTLRCSSQSGHNTVSWYQQALGQGPQFIFQYYREEENGRGNFPPRFSGLQFPNYSSELNVNALELDDSALYLCASRQENYGYTFGSGTRLTVV.

This clonotype was observed at least ten times. V usage is TRBV19 and J usage is TRBJ2-2; TRBD1 aligns across 7 bases. V lost 6 bases to trimming and J lost 4 bases; unmatched junction nucleotides: 8. The germline gives CDR1 LNHDA, CDR2 SQIVND (reference sequence). This CDR3 region has 15 residues. CDR3 in DNA: TGTGCCAGTAGAAACAGGGGAGTAGGCACCGGGGAGCTGTTTTTT. It is translated as CASRNRGVGTGELFF.